This T cell receptor (beta chain) was sequenced for a study of blood T cell repertoires in COVID-19 (dated by TCRdb to 2020 to 2022). Notes on the research overall: Samples covering the acute and convalescent phases of COVID-19 were provided by collaborators in the United States, Italy and Spain. Deeply sampled blood TCRbeta repertoires from subjects exposed to, actively infected with, or recovered from COVID-19 were included in the dataset. The samples were drawn from two sources: the first 160 participants of the ongoing ImmuneRACE study, and 1,254 subjects contributed by 6 global collaborators. The repertoires were made available in a free public database intended to serve as a resource for research on the immune response to SARS-CoV-2. Sample metadata almost always included a de-identified subject ID, COVID-19 status, age in years and sex. Where available, HLA class I and class II types were obtained from metadata supplied by the sample provider rather than from assay-based typing. The material from the prospective study consisted of cDNA or gDNA derived from T cells, B-cell-depleted T cells, or PBMCs.

The V and J ends are trimmed by 3 bases and 8 bases, leaving 8 bases between them. CDR1 and CDR2, looked up from the germline V gene (reference sequence), are LNHDA and SQIVND. The CDR3 covers 12 residues, taking in both the cysteine and the phenylalanine. The read is trimmed to its CDR3 DNA, 36 bases read in frame from base 1. The immunoSEQ Assay, a bias-controlled multiplex PCR, was used to amplify TCRbeta CDR3 regions from genomic DNA. In the source study's methods: Within the assay, amplification of reference gene primers was used to estimate how many nucleated cells each sample contained. Sequence reads were collapsed and filtered to measure the absolute abundance of every unique TCRbeta CDR3 rearrangement. For each sample, productive Simpson clonality was calculated by taking the square root of Simpson's diversity index across productive rearrangements. Not all clones reach the TCRdb copy of this immuneACCESS table, which keeps in-frame sequences only. Checked studies attribute under half of the gap to unresolved V genes and leave the rest unexplained. That table supplies the V and J calls and clone size; D and trimming were determined from the DNA. This sample is represented by approximately 120,000 clones; 70% to 75% of them were singletons. The ten largest clones represent 4.5% to 6% of the sample.

Overall results and qualifications from the work: The amount of clinical and demographic metadata varied by source and participant and was provided uncurated.

As for this clone: Its antigen is currently not known. Per-base quality was not reported, and no clone a single base away is much larger than it.

One collaborating source in Seattle enrolled patients during active infection and followed them longitudinally through the course of disease. Collaborating institutions collected whole blood in K2EDTA tubes following their own protocols. Collaborator samples were shipped for TCRbeta analysis as frozen whole blood, isolated PBMCs, or DNA extracted from either sample type. The sequencing sample was made of peripheral blood. This receptor chain uses TRBV19 and TRBJ2-1; tentative D gene TRBD2, with 6 bases matching. This sequence originates from an elderly man with COVID-19, enrolled during active disease. The nucleotide sequence reads TGTGCCAGTAGTATGGGAGGTGATGAGCAGTTCTTC. Translation gives CASSMGGDEQFF.